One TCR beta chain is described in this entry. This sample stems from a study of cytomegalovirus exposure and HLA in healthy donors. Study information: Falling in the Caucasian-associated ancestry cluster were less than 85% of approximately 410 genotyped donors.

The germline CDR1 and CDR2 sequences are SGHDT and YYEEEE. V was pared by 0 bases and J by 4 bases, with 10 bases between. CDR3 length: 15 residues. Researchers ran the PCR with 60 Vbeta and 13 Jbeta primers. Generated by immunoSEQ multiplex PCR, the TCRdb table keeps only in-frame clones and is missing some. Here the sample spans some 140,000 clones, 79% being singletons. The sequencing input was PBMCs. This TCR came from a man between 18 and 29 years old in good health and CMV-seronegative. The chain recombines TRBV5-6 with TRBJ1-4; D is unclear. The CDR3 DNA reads TGTGCCAGCAGCTTGGCACAGCAATATAATGAAAAACTGTTTTTT. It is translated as CASSLAQQYNEKLFF.